This TCR beta chain is from a study of cytotoxic CD8 clonotypes in ibrutinib-treated CLL. Turning to the study itself: Overall, around 25 responses were partial and 2 complete; following median 68 months, about 15 patients stayed remitted and 12 progressed.

The assay was immunoSEQ multiplex PCR, and TCRdb's table has in-frame clones only and misses some. The sample includes roughly 180,000 clones, around 72% of them seen just once. On this clone: Its antigen remains unidentified.

Genomic DNA (around 2 micrograms) was obtained from cryopreserved PBMCs for construction of TCR beta libraries. General study points: Contraction or stability on treatment was seen for public clonotypes, which were uncommon. Measured clonality at baseline was greater than in age-matched healthy donors and tracked with circulating CD8+ T-cell counts.

The CDR3 is 15 residues long. V trimming: 3 bases; J trimming: 7 bases; junction bases outside the gene matches: 6. Germline V gene sequence: CDR1 LNHDA, CDR2 SQIVND (reference sequence). The sequencing used PBMCs, collected after 24 months of ibrutinib treatment. This clonotype originated in a human donor with chronic lymphocytic leukemia. The genes are TRBV19 and TRBJ2-1, with 10 bases identical to TRBD2. CDR3 nucleotides: TGTGCCAGTAGTATTGTAGGACTAGCGGTGAATGAGCAGTTCTTC. Translation gives CASSIVGLAVNEQFF.